The clone carrying this T cell receptor beta chain was seen ten or more times. Both iRepertoire HTBI primers and Arm-PCR of CDR3 regions were used to build the TCR beta libraries. TCRdb re-called the multiplex PCR reads through MiXCR, storing one row per CDR3 protein. The sample shows about 540,000 distinct CDR3 sequences, about 13% of them seen only once. The record originates from a study of regulatory T cells in long-lasting Graves disease. Noted time point: newly diagnosed GD, antithyroid drugs for less than 3 months. Extracted PBMC RNA gave rise to the TCR library. The sample was also reused in another study, on T cells in Graves' hyperthyroidism and ophthalmopathy.

This TCR came from a man in his thirties or forties with Graves disease. Here the sequenced sample was peripheral blood mononuclear cells (PBMCs), taken at new diagnosis, from a patient treated with antithyroid drugs.

The CDR3 sequence: CASSSPGRRPYGYTF. The DNA for the CDR3 is TGTGCCAGCAGTTCCCCGGGCAGGCGGCCCTATGGCTACACCTTC. The genes are TRBV27 and TRBJ1-2; D gene ambiguous. The V gene lost 4 bases and the J gene lost 4 bases, with 16 bases spanning the gap. Germline CDR1 is MNHEY and CDR2 is SMNVEV (reference sequence). The CDR3 runs 15 residues.